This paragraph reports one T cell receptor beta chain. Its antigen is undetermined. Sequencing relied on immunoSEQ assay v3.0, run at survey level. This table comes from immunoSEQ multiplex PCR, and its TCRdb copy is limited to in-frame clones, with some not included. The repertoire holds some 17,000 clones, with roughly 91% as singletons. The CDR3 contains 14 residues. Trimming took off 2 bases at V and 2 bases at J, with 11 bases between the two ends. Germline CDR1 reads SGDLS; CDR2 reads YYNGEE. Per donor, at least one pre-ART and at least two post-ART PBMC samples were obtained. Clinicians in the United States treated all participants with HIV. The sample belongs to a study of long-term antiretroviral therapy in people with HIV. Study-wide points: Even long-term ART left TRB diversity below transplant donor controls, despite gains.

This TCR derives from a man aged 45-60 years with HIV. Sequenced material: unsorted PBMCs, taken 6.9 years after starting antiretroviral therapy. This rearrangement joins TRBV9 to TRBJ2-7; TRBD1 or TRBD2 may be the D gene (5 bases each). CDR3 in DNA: TGTGCCAGCAGCGTGGGACCGCTAACCTACGAGCAGTACTTC. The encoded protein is CASSVGPLTYEQYF.